This note documents a single T cell receptor beta chain sequence. Study processing details: Nucleated cell number was recorded as an estimate derived from reference gene primer amplification. Generated by immunoSEQ multiplex PCR, the TCRdb table keeps only in-frame clones and is missing some. The V and J calls and clone size were taken over from that table, and D and trimming were inferred from the DNA. Counted here are 200,000 to 300,000 clones, about 87% occurring once; the ten biggest clones make up about 2.5%. This record belongs to a study of blood T cell repertoires in COVID-19. The overall study: From the United States, Italy and Spain came samples of acute and convalescent COVID-19. PBMCs, B-cell-depleted T cells, or T cells provided the cDNA or gDNA that made up the material.

Germline V gives CDR1 GTSNPN, CDR2 SVGIG (reference sequence). The V end lost 1 base, the J end lost 6 bases, and 12 bases lay between the germline ends. The CDR3 length is 13 residues. J is TRBJ1-1 and V is TRBV30; D possibly corresponds to TRBD1 (5 bases). Material for sequencing was peripheral blood. The receptor was derived from a woman aged 45-60 years with acute or convalescent COVID-19. The CDR3 DNA reads as TGTGCCTGGAGTGGGCGGTGGGGCGCTGAAGCTTTCTTT. Translated, it gives CAWSGRWGAEAFF. Using reference TRBV30 and TRBJ1-1 for the parts outside the CDR3, the full variable domain is SQTIHQWPATLVQPVGSPLSLECTVEGTSNPNLYWYRQAAGRGLQLLFYSVGIGQISSEVPQNLSASRPQDRQFILSSKKLLLSDSGFYLCAWSGRWGAEAFFGQGTRLTVV.